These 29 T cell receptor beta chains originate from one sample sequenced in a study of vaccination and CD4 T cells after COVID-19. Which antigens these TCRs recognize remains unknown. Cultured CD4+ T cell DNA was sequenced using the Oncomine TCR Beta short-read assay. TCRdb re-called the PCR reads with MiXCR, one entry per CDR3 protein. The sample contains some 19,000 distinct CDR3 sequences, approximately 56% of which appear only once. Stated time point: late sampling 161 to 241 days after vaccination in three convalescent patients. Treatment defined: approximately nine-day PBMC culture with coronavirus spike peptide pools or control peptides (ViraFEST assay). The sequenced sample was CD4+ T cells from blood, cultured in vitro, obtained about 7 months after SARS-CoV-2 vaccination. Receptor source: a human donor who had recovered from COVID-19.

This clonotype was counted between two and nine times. The CDR3 coding sequence is TGTGCCAGCAGGTCACCGGGACTAGCACAAGAGACCCAGTACTTC. Encoded protein: CASRSPGLAQETQYF. V is TRBV6-1 and J is TRBJ2-5, with 9 bases aligning to TRBD2. The CDR3 contains 15 residues. V was pared by 6 bases and J by 2 bases, with 7 bases of the junction left unmatched. The V gene's germline CDR1 is MNHNS and CDR2 SASEGT.

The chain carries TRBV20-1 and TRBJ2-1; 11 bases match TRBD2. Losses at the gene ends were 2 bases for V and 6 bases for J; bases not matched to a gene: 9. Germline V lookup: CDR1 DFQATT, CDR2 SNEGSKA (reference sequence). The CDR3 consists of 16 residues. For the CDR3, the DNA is TGCAGTGCTAGAACCGGGACTAGCGGAGATTTCAATGAGCAGTTCTTC. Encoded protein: CSARTGTSGDFNEQFF.

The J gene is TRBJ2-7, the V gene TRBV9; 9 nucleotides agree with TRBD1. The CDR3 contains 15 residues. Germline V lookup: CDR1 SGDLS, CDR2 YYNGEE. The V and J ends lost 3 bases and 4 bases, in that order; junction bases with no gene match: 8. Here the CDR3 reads CASSASGTGIYEQYF. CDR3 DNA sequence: TGTGCCAGCAGCGCATCCGGGACAGGGATTTACGAGCAGTACTTC.

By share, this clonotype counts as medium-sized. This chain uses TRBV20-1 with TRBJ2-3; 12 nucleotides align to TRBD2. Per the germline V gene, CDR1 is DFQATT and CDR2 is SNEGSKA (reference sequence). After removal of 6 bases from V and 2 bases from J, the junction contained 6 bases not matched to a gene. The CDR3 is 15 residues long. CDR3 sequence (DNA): TGCAGTGCGCCCGGACTAGCGGGGAACACAGATACGCAGTATTTT. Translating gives CSAPGLAGNTDTQYF.

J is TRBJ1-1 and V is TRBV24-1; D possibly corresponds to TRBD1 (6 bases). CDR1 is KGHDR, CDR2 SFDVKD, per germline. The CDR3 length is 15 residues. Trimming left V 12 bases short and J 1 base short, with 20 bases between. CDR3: CAADLMRGQNTEAFF. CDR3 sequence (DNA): TGTGCCGCAGATTTGATGCGGGGACAGAACACTGAAGCTTTCTTT.

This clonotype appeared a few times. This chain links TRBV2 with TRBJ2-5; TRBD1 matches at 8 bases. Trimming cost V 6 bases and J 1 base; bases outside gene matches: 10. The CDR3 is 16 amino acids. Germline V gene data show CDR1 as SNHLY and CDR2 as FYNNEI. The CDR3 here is CASRKQGVGPQETQYF. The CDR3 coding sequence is TGTGCCAGCAGGAAACAGGGGGTTGGGCCCCAAGAGACCCAGTACTTC.

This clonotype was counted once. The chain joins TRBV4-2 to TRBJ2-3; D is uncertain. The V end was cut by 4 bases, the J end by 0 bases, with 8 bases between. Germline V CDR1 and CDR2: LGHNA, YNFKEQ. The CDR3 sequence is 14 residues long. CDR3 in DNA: TGTGCCAGCAGCCCTCAGGCAAGCACAGATACGCAGTATTTT. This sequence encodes CASSPQASTDTQYF.

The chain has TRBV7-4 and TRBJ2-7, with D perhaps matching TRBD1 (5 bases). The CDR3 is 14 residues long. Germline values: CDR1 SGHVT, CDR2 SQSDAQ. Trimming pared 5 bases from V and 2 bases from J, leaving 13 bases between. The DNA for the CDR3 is TGTGCCAGCAGCCCAGGGCGCCGTACCTACGAGCAGTACTTC. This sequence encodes CASSPGRRTYEQYF.

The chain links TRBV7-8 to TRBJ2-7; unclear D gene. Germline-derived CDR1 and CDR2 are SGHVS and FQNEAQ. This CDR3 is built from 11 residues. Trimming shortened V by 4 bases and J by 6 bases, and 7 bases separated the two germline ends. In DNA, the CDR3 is TGTGCCAGCAGCTCGTTTGGCGAGCAGTACTTC. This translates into CASSSFGEQYF.

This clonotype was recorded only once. CDR3 in amino acids: CASSPPDRAYGYTF. The DNA for the CDR3 is TGTGCCAGCTCACCCCCGGACAGGGCGTATGGCTACACCTTC. This rearrangement joins TRBV18 to TRBJ1-2; 8 bases are shared with TRBD1. V lost 3 bases to trimming and J lost 5 bases; unmatched junction nucleotides: 5. The CDR3 loop spans 14 amino acids. Germline CDR1 KGHSH, CDR2 LQKENI.

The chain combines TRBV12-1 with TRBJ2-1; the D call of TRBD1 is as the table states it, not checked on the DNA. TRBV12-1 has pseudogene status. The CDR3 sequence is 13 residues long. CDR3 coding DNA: TGTGCCAGCAGCTTTGGCCGGGCGGATGAGCAGTTCTTC. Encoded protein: CASSFGRADEQFF.

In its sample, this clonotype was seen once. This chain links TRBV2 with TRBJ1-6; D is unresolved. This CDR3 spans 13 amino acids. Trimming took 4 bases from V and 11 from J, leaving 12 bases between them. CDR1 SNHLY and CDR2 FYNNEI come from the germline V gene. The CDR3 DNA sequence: TGTGCCAGCAGTGTGCAAGGGTGGGCACCCCTCCACTTT. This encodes CASSVQGWAPLHF.

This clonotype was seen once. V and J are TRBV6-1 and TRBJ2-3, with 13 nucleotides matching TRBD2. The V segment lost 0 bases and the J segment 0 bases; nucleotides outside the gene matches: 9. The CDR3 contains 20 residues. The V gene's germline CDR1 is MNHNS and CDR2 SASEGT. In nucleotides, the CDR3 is TGTGCCAGCAGTGAAGCGCTTCTGACTAGCGGGAGGCCAAGCACAGATACGCAGTATTTT. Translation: CASSEALLTSGRPSTDTQYF.

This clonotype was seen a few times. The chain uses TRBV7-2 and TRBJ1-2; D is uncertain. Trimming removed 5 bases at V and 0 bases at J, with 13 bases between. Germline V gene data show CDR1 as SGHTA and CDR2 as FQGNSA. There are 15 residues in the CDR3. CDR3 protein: CASSPGRMANYGYTF. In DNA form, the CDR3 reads TGTGCCAGCAGCCCCGGTAGGATGGCTAACTATGGCTACACCTTC.

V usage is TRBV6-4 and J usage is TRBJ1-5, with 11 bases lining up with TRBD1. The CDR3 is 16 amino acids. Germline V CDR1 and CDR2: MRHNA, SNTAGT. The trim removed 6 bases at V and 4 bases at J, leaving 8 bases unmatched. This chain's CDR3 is CASRRYGTGGNQPQHF. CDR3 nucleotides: TGTGCCAGCAGGAGGTACGGGACAGGGGGTAATCAGCCCCAGCATTTT.

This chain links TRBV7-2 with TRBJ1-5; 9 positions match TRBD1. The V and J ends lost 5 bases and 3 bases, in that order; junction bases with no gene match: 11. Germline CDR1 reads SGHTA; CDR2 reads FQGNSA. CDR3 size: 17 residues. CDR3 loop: CASSPETGGYHNQPQHF. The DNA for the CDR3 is TGTGCCAGCAGCCCAGAGACAGGGGGATATCACAATCAGCCCCAGCATTTT. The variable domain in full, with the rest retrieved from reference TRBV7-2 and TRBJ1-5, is GAGVSQSPSNKVTEKGKDVELRCDPISGHTALYWYRQSLGQGLEFLIYFQGNSAPDKSGLPSDRFSAERTGGSVSTLTIQRTQQEDSAVYLCASSPETGGYHNQPQHFGDGTRLSIL.

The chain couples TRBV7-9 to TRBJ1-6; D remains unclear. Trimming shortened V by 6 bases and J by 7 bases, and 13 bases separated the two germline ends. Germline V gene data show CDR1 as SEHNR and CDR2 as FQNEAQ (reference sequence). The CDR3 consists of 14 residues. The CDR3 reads CASRQTRANSPLHF. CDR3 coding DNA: TGTGCCAGCAGACAGACCCGAGCCAATTCACCCCTCCACTTT.

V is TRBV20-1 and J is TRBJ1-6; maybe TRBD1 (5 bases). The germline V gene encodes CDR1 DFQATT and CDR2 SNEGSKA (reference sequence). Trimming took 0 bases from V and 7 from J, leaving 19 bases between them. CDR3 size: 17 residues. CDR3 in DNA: TGCAGTGCTAGAGACCCCGGATCGACAGCCTTGAATTCACCCCTCCACTTT. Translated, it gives CSARDPGSTALNSPLHF.

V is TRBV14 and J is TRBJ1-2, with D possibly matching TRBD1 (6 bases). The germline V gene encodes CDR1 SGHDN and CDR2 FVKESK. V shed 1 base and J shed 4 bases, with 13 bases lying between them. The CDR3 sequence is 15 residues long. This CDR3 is CASSQAGGSGYGYTF. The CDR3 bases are TGTGCCAGCAGCCAAGCGGGGGGCTCGGGCTATGGCTACACCTTC. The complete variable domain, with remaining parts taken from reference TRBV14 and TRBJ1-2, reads EAGVTQFPSHSVIEKGQTVTLRCDPISGHDNLYWYRRVMGKEIKFLLHFVKESKQDESGMPNNRFLAERTGGTYSTLKVQPAELEDSGVYFCASSQAGGSGYGYTFGSGTRLTVV.

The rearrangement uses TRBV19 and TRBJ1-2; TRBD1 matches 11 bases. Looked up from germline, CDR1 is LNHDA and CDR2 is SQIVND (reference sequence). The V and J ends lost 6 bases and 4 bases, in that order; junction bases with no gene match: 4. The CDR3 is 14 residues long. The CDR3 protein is CASRGTGGSYGYTF. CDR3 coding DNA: TGTGCCAGTAGAGGGACAGGGGGTTCCTATGGCTACACCTTC.

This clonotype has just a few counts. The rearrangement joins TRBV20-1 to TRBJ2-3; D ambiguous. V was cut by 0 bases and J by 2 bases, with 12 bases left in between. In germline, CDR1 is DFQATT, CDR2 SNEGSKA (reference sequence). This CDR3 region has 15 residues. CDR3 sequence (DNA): TGCAGTGCTAGAGAGCCGCGCGGTGACACAGATACGCAGTATTTT. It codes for CSAREPRGDTDTQYF.

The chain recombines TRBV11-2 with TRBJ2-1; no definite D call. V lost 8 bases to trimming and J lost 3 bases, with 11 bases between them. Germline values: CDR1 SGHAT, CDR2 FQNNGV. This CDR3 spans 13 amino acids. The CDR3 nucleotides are TGTGCCAGCCGTAGGGCCGGCTACAATGAGCAGTTCTTC. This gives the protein CASRRAGYNEQFF.

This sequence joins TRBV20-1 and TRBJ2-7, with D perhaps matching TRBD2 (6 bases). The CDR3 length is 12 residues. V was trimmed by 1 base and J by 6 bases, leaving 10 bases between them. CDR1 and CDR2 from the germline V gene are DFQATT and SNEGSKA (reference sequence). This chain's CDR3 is CSARGRGFEQYF. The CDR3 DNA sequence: TGCAGTGCTAGAGGGCGGGGTTTCGAGCAGTACTTC.

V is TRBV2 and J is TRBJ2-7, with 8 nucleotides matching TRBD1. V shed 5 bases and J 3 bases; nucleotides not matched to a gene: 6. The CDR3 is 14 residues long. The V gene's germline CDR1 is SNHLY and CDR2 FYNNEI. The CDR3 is CASSTLGQGYEQYF. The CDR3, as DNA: TGTGCCAGCAGTACCCTAGGACAGGGCTACGAGCAGTACTTC.

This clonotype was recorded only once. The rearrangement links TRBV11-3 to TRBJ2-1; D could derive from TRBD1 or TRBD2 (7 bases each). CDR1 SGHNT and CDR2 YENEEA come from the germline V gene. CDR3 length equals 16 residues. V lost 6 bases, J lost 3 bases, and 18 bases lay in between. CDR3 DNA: TGTGCCAGCAGACGACAGGGTGGACTAGACTACAATGAGCAGTTCTTC. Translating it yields CASRRQGGLDYNEQFF.

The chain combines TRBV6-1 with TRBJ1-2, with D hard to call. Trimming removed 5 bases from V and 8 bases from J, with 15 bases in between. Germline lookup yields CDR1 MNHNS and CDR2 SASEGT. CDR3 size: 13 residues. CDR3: CASSSRAHVGYTF. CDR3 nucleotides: TGTGCCAGCAGTAGCCGGGCCCACGTAGGCTACACCTTC.

The CDR3 sequence: CASRGFGGADNEQFF. For the CDR3, the DNA is TGTGCCAGCAGGGGATTCGGGGGGGCAGACAATGAGCAGTTCTTC. This rearrangement joins TRBV6-1 to TRBJ2-1; TRBD2 agrees at 8 bases. Germline V lookup: CDR1 MNHNS, CDR2 SASEGT. There are 15 residues in the CDR3. V gave up 6 bases and J gave up 5 bases; unmatched junction bases: 9.

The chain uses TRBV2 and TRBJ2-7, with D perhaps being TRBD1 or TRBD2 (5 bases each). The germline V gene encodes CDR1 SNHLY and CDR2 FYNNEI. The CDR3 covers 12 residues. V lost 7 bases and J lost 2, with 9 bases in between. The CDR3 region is CASMGRAYEQYF. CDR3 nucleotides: TGTGCCAGCATGGGGCGGGCCTACGAGCAGTACTTC.

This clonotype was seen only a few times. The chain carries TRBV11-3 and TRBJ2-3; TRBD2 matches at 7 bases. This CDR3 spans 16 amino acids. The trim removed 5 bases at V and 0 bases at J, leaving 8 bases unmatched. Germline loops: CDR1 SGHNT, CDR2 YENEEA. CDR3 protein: CASSPPLAASTDTQYF. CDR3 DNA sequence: TGTGCCAGCAGCCCCCCCCTAGCGGCTAGCACAGATACGCAGTATTTT.